Shown below are 19 T cell receptor beta chains from a single sample sequenced in a study of long-term antiretroviral therapy in people with HIV. Samples were assayed with immunoSEQ v3.0 at survey level. Measured with immunoSEQ multiplex PCR; TCRdb has only the in-frame clones, and not every one. The sample carries more than 25,000 clones, about four fifths recorded once. Material: unsorted PBMCs, obtained 3 years after starting antiretroviral therapy. These receptors were obtained from a man aged 40-49 years with HIV.

This chain joins TRBV7-9 and TRBJ2-5, with 11 nucleotides matching TRBD2. The CDR3 is 17 amino acids. J gave up 1 base and V 2 bases, and 6 bases lay outside the gene matches. In germline, CDR1 is SEHNR, CDR2 FQNEAQ (reference sequence). The CDR3 sequence: CASSLFSGRALQETQYF. In DNA form, the CDR3 reads TGTGCCAGCAGCTTATTTAGCGGGAGGGCCCTCCAAGAGACCCAGTACTTC. Combining the CDR3 with reference TRBV7-9 and TRBJ2-5 gives the whole variable domain DTGVSQNPRHKITKRGQNVTFRCDPISEHNRLYWYRQTLGQGPEFLTYFQNEAQLEKSRLLSDRFSAERPKGSFSTLEIQRTEQGDSAMYLCASSLFSGRALQETQYFGPGTRLLVL.

This clone was found once. The rearrangement uses TRBV5-6 and TRBJ1-2; TRBD1 aligns across 7 bases. The length of the CDR3 is 15 residues. V was clipped by 4 bases and J by 4 bases; unmatched bases: 10. Germline assignment: CDR1 SGHDT and CDR2 YYEEEE. The CDR3 reads CASSTTATGTYGYTF. DNA for the CDR3: TGTGCCAGCAGCACAACCGCGACAGGGACCTATGGCTACACCTTC.

This clone was found once. V and J are TRBV5-4 and TRBJ1-3; D uncertain. Between the trimmed V and J ends, which lost 2 bases and 4 bases, there was a span of 13 bases. The CDR3 runs 15 residues. Germline CDR1 SGHNT, CDR2 YYREEE (reference sequence). This CDR3 reads CASSFFSTTGNTIYF. CDR3 in DNA: TGTGCCAGCAGCTTTTTCAGCACCACCGGAAACACCATATATTTT.

CDR3 sequence (DNA): TGTGCCAGCAGCGTTACAGGTTTTAGCAATCAGCCCCAGCATTTT. It translates to CASSVTGFSNQPQHF. The chain joins TRBV9 to TRBJ1-5; D might be TRBD1 (5 bases). Trimming removed 2 bases at V and 0 bases at J, with 9 bases between. From germline, CDR1 is SGDLS and CDR2 YYNGEE. This CDR3 is built from 15 residues.

The gene calls are TRBV5-5 and TRBJ1-1; D may be TRBD1 (6 bases). Between the trimmed V and J ends, which lost 4 bases and 3 bases, there was a span of 28 bases. The germline V gene has CDR1 SGHKS and CDR2 YYEKEE (reference sequence). The CDR3 has 19 residues. The CDR3 is CASSRRLFGRGAGDTEAFF. CDR3 in DNA: TGTGCCAGCAGCCGACGGCTCTTCGGTCGGGGGGCCGGGGACACTGAAGCTTTCTTT.

V and J are TRBV28 and TRBJ2-1; D is uncertain. V was trimmed by 9 bases and J by 8 bases, leaving 17 bases between them. This CDR3 has 13 amino acids. Germline CDR1 MDHEN, CDR2 SYDVKM. The CDR3 loop reads CASMFREIDEQFF. The CDR3 DNA follows: TGTGCCAGTATGTTTAGGGAAATCGATGAGCAGTTCTTC.

V gene TRBV7-9 combines with J gene TRBJ1-1; a weak D match, TRBD1 (6 bases). The CDR3 consists of 15 residues. Trimming took off 7 bases at V and 4 bases at J, with 19 bases between the two ends. CDR1 and CDR2 from the germline V gene are SEHNR and FQNEAQ (reference sequence). The CDR3 DNA is TGTGCCAGCATAGCGGGACACGCTGGGGCCACTGAAGCTTTCTTT. It encodes CASIAGHAGATEAFF. Full variable domain (rest looked up from reference TRBV7-9 and TRBJ1-1): DTGVSQNPRHKITKRGQNVTFRCDPISEHNRLYWYRQTLGQGPEFLTYFQNEAQLEKSRLLSDRFSAERPKGSFSTLEIQRTEQGDSAMYLCASIAGHAGATEAFFGQGTRLTVV.

This clone has only one observation. This chain joins TRBV7-2 and TRBJ2-2; tentative D call: TRBD2 (6 bases). Germline CDR1 reads SGHTA; CDR2 reads FQGNSA. There are 14 residues in the CDR3. The V end lost 5 bases, the J end lost 6 bases, and 13 bases lay between the germline ends. CDR3 sequence: CASSGLLAPGELFF. The CDR3 DNA sequence: TGTGCCAGCAGCGGGTTACTAGCTCCCGGGGAGCTGTTTTTT.

V is TRBV20-1 and J is TRBJ2-1; D unclear. The CDR3 spans 11 residues. Germline assignment: CDR1 DFQATT and CDR2 SNEGSKA (reference sequence). Trimming took off 8 bases at V and 0 bases at J, with 5 bases between the two ends. For the CDR3, the DNA is TGCAGTACCTTCTCCTACAATGAGCAGTTCTTC. Its translation is CSTFSYNEQFF.

This clone was observed a few times. The J gene is TRBJ2-1, the V gene TRBV7-3; no firm D call. Germline CDR1 SGHTA, CDR2 FQGTGA. CDR3 length: 13 amino acids. V was pared by 5 bases and J by 4 bases, with 9 bases between. DNA for the CDR3: TGTGCCAGCAGCCCCCCCAAGTACAATGAGCAGTTCTTC. The encoded protein is CASSPPKYNEQFF.

The CDR3 protein is CASSPNVGTDLTEKLFF. The CDR3 DNA reads as TGCGCCAGCAGCCCTAACGTCGGCACAGACTTAACTGAAAAACTGTTTTTT. The rearrangement uses TRBV4-1 and TRBJ1-4; D is uncertain. This CDR3 has 17 residues. Germline values: CDR1 MGHRA, CDR2 YSYEKL. With 4 bases removed from V and 7 bases from J, the gap between germline ends came to 22 bases.

This sequence joins TRBV29-1 and TRBJ2-2; D unresolved. Trimming cost V 7 bases and J 6 bases, with 15 bases left between them. Per the germline V gene, CDR1 is SQVTM and CDR2 is ANQGSEA. The CDR3 loop spans 13 amino acids. This CDR3 is CSACEQSAGELFF. The CDR3 DNA reads TGCAGCGCCTGCGAGCAATCGGCCGGGGAGCTGTTTTTT.

The V and J genes are TRBV9 and TRBJ2-5; 12 nucleotides align to TRBD2. After removal of 2 bases from V and 5 bases from J, the junction contained 10 bases not matched to a gene. Germline CDR1 SGDLS, CDR2 YYNGEE. The CDR3 has 17 residues. Written as DNA, the CDR3 is TGTGCCAGCAGCGTCGGGCTAGCGGGGGGGATGGGGGAGACCCAGTACTTC. This encodes CASSVGLAGGMGETQYF.

The J gene is TRBJ1-2, the V gene TRBV19; no firm D call. Trimming left V 0 bases short and J 4 bases short, with 9 bases between. The CDR3 is 14 residues long. Germline values: CDR1 LNHDA, CDR2 SQIVND (reference sequence). The CDR3 loop reads CASSIDAEPYGYTF. CDR3 bases: TGTGCCAGTAGTATAGACGCGGAACCCTATGGCTACACCTTC.

The chain uses TRBV20-1 and TRBJ1-1, with 7 bases matching TRBD1. The CDR3 consists of 11 residues. Trimming took 8 bases from V and 5 from J; bases not matched to a gene: 5. Germline V CDR1 and CDR2: DFQATT, SNEGSKA (reference sequence). The DNA for the CDR3 is TGCAGTCCCCAACAGGGGACTGAAGCTTTCTTT. Translated: CSPQQGTEAFF.

J is TRBJ2-7 and V is TRBV10-2, with a tentative D call TRBD1 (6 bases). The CDR3 covers 14 residues. Germline V gene data show CDR1 as WSHSY and CDR2 as SAAADI. Deletions cut 4 bases from V and 6 bases from J, with 16 bases between. The CDR3 loop is CASSGGQGRGEQYF. The CDR3 DNA reads as TGCGCCAGCAGTGGGGGGCAGGGAAGGGGCGAGCAGTACTTC.

This chain connects TRBV10-2 to TRBJ2-5; D unresolved. The V and J ends lost 4 bases and 1 base respectively, with 10 bases between them. The germline gives CDR1 WSHSY, CDR2 SAAADI. The CDR3 runs to 14 residues. DNA of the CDR3: TGCGCCAGCAGTGTCGCGGCCCCCCAAGAGACCCAGTACTTC. Protein sequence: CASSVAAPQETQYF.

This rearrangement joins TRBV6-5 to TRBJ2-7, with D unresolved. This CDR3 region has 13 residues. With 5 bases removed from V and 2 bases from J, the gap between germline ends came to 10 bases. Germline values: CDR1 MNHEY, CDR2 SVGAGI. CDR3 loop: CASSPRPTYEQYF. CDR3 DNA: TGTGCCAGCAGTCCCCGCCCCACCTACGAGCAGTACTTC.

The V gene is TRBV7-8, the J gene TRBJ2-7, with D possibly TRBD1 on 6 matching bases. This CDR3 has 17 amino acids. V gave up 5 bases and J gave up 4 bases, with 24 bases separating them. The V gene's germline CDR1 is SGHVS and CDR2 FQNEAQ. CDR3 DNA: TGTGCCAGCAGCCCTTGGGGTGACGACAGGCGGGCGTACGAGCAGTACTTC. Protein product: CASSPWGDDRRAYEQYF.